This passage covers 7 T cell receptor beta chains from one sample sequenced in a study of cytomegalovirus exposure and HLA in healthy donors. The PCR used 60 Vbeta and 13 Jbeta primers. Data came from immunoSEQ multiplex PCR; TCRdb stores just in-frame clones and leaves some out. The sample contains hundreds of thousands of clones, 60% to 85% of which appear only once. The sequenced sample consisted of PBMCs. The receptor set was obtained from a middle-aged man in good health and CMV-seronegative.

This chain joins TRBV5-1 and TRBJ2-7; D is perhaps TRBD2 (5 bases). The CDR3 loop spans 13 amino acids. Between the trimmed V and J ends, which lost 0 bases and 1 base, there was a span of 5 bases. From germline, CDR1 is SGHRS and CDR2 YFSETQ. The CDR3 coding sequence is TGCGCCAGCAGCTTGGGGAGGTCCTACGAGCAGTACTTC. As protein: CASSLGRSYEQYF.

J is TRBJ2-3 and V is TRBV9; 9 positions match TRBD2. V shed 3 bases and J 2 bases; nucleotides not matched to a gene: 10. This CDR3 region has 17 residues. Per germline, CDR1 SGDLS and CDR2 YYNGEE. This chain's CDR3 is CASSARTASGVTDTQYF. CDR3 sequence (DNA): TGTGCCAGCAGCGCCCGGACCGCTAGCGGGGTCACAGATACGCAGTATTTT.

The CDR3 sequence: CASSERTGGRETQYF. The DNA for the CDR3 is TGTGCCAGCAGTGAAAGAACAGGGGGCAGGGAGACCCAGTACTTC. This rearrangement joins TRBV2 to TRBJ2-5; 9 positions match TRBD1. The germline V gene has CDR1 SNHLY and CDR2 FYNNEI. The J segment lost 5 bases and the V segment lost 2 bases, leaving 6 bases of the junction unmatched. The CDR3 covers 15 residues.

This chain connects TRBV27 to TRBJ1-2; TRBD1 matches 8 bases. V gave up 5 bases and J gave up 3 bases; unmatched junction bases: 2. The CDR3 loop spans 13 amino acids. Germline V gene sequence: CDR1 MNHEY, CDR2 SMNVEV (reference sequence). The CDR3 here is CASSLQGDYGYTF. The CDR3 DNA reads TGTGCCAGCAGTCTACAGGGGGACTATGGCTACACCTTC.

CDR3 nucleotides: TGTGCCAGCACTTCAGACAGCTCCTACGAGCAGTACTTC. This gives the protein CASTSDSSYEQYF. The V call is TRBV27, the J call TRBJ2-7; D is possibly TRBD1 (5 bases). V was cut by 7 bases and J by 0 bases, with 10 bases left in between. CDR1 MNHEY and CDR2 SMNVEV come from the germline V gene (reference sequence). The CDR3 runs to 13 residues.

The CDR3 nucleotides read TGTGCCAGCAGTTTAACAGCGGGAGTCCACGAGCAGTACTTC. Its protein is CASSLTAGVHEQYF. The J gene is TRBJ2-7, the V gene TRBV28, with 8 bases that match TRBD2. J was trimmed by 5 bases and V by 2 bases; bases with no gene match: 5. From germline, CDR1 is MDHEN and CDR2 SYDVKM. The CDR3 loop spans 14 amino acids.

This clone was found once. This chain's CDR3 is CASSLGGGLGTEAFF. As DNA, the CDR3 is TGTGCCAGCAGCTTGGGAGGGGGTTTAGGGACTGAAGCTTTCTTT. The chain uses TRBV5-6 and TRBJ1-1; D may be TRBD1 (6 bases). V lost 0 bases and J lost 5, with 14 bases in between. Germline CDR1 reads SGHDT; CDR2 reads YYEEEE. This CDR3 spans 15 amino acids. Combining the CDR3 with reference TRBV5-6 and TRBJ1-1 gives the whole variable domain DAGVTQSPTHLIKTRGQQVTLRCSPKSGHDTVSWYQQALGQGPQFIFQYYEEEERQRGNFPDRFSGHQFPNYSSELNVNALLLGDSALYLCASSLGGGLGTEAFFGQGTRLTVV.